The 3 T cell receptor beta chains listed next were all sequenced from one sample in a study of T cells in Graves' hyperthyroidism and ophthalmopathy. RNA transcripts gave rise to amplified TCR beta CDR3 regions. In the first-round RT-PCR of the TCR CDR3, the HTBI primer set was used. In TCRdb, the multiplex PCR reads were re-called with MiXCR into one record per CDR3 protein. The repertoire holds 500,000 or so distinct CDR3 sequences, with roughly 18% as singletons. Sequencing used blood. The source is a woman between 18 and 29 years old with Graves' ophthalmopathy.

The sample holds many counts of this clonotype. Here the CDR3 reads CATTGTGGVVYETDTQYF. DNA of the CDR3: TGTGCCACCACCGGGACAGGGGGTGTCGTTTACGAGACAGATACGCAGTATTTT. This chain connects TRBV24-1 to TRBJ2-3; 11 bases fit TRBD1. This CDR3 contains 18 residues. Looked up from germline, CDR1 is KGHDR and CDR2 is SFDVKD. With 8 bases clipped from V and 3 bases from J, the junction kept 15 bases outside the gene matches.

This clonotype has more than one count but fewer than ten. This chain links TRBV20-1 with TRBJ1-2; 7 bases fit TRBD1. The CDR3 has 15 amino acids. The germline CDR1 and CDR2 sequences are DFQATT and SNEGSKA (reference sequence). The V segment lost 0 bases and the J segment 0 bases; nucleotides outside the gene matches: 4. Here the CDR3 DNA reads TGCAGTGCTAGAGACAACAGGGGTTCTAACTATGGCTACACCTTC. Residues: CSARDNRGSNYGYTF.

This clonotype was observed many times. The rearrangement links TRBV27 to TRBJ1-2, with 8 positions matching TRBD1. Germline assignment: CDR1 MNHEY and CDR2 SMNVEV (reference sequence). The junction had 10 bases not matched to a gene; V was cut back by 5 bases and J by 2 bases. The CDR3 has 16 amino acids. CDR3 in amino acids: CASSPKGSGGNYGYTF. The CDR3 DNA is TGTGCCAGCAGTCCCAAGGGATCAGGGGGCAACTATGGCTACACCTTC.